What follows is one T cell receptor beta chain and its context. Its antigen is not identified. One end of the junction varies from germline; a read error may be responsible. TCRdb re-called the 5' RACE reads with MiXCR, one entry per CDR3 protein. The sample consists of fewer than 550,000 distinct CDR3 sequences, roughly 5.3% of them appearing once. This entry is derived from a study of CD8 T cells in ankylosing spondylitis. Overall study results and limits: Seemingly distinctive of ankylosing spondylitis blood was a TCR beta motif formed by eight highly homologous variants.

The V gene's germline CDR1 is DFQATT and CDR2 SNEGSKA (reference sequence). This CDR3 region has 14 residues. The specimen sequenced was blood, either unsorted or a sorted T cell fraction (not recorded which). J is TRBJ2-7 and V is TRBV20-1; 7 bases map to TRBD1. The sequence derives from a male donor with ankylosing spondylitis. CDR3 residues: CGARDLTGWGEQYF. The CDR3 DNA reads as TGCGGTGCTAGAGACCTGACAGGGTGGGGCGAGCAGTACTTC.